These T cell receptor beta chains were read from a single sample in a study. TCRdb reanalysed the RT-PCR reads using MiXCR and keeps one entry per CDR3 protein. In the table there are about 680,000 distinct CDR3 sequences, 12% to 15% of which are singletons. The sample taken for sequencing was memory CD4+ T cells from blood. These receptors all come from a female donor in good health, serving as a healthy control. Both conserved end residues are trimmed from each CDR3.

CDR3: ASSWAGGLNQPQH; V: TRBV7-4; length: 13; J: TRBJ1-5
CDR3: ASSLSGISNQPQH; V: TRBV7-9; length: 13; J: TRBJ1-5
CDR3: SATLAGRGTDTQY; V: TRBV20-1; length: 13; J: TRBJ2-3
CDR3: ASSGGGTLTGELF; V: TRBV4-3; length: 13; J: TRBJ2-2
CDR3: ASSQDRGLARLSYGYT; V: TRBV4-3; length: 16; J: TRBJ1-2
CDR3: ASSQETVQY; V: TRBV7-2; length: 9; J: TRBJ2-7
CDR3: ASSELGIGYGYT; V: TRBV6-1; length: 12; J: TRBJ1-2
CDR3: ASRRTAAAYEQY; V: TRBV6-5; length: 12; J: TRBJ2-7
CDR3: ASSALSGTGNSPLH; V: TRBV9; length: 14; J: TRBJ1-6
CDR3: ASSYLTRARGNYGYT; V: TRBV6-5; length: 15; J: TRBJ1-2
CDR3: SVQPSGRTYGYT; V: TRBV20-1; length: 12; J: TRBJ1-2
CDR3: ASSRDVGTGELF; V: TRBV2; length: 12; J: TRBJ2-2
CDR3: SARREGSYNEQF; V: TRBV20-1; length: 12; J: TRBJ2-1
CDR3: ATSRQGNTGELF; V: TRBV28; length: 12; J: TRBJ2-2
CDR3: ASSLASSGDQQF; V: TRBV5-1; length: 12; J: TRBJ2-1
CDR3: ATSRDRVAYGYT; V: TRBV15; length: 12; J: TRBJ1-2
CDR3: SSLTHNEKLF; V: TRBV20-1; length: 10; J: TRBJ1-4
CDR3: ASSPTSGSLGETQY; V: TRBV7-2; length: 14; J: TRBJ2-5
CDR3: SARDSSGTGMDNSPLH; V: TRBV20-1; length: 16; J: TRBJ1-6
CDR3: ASSLEGGMNTEAF; V: TRBV12-3/TRBV12-4; length: 13; J: TRBJ1-1
CDR3: SASRVGQPQH; V: TRBV20-1; length: 10; J: TRBJ1-5
CDR3: ASAKVLPNTGELF; V: TRBV5-1; length: 13; J: TRBJ2-2
CDR3: ASSLSQVYNEQF; V: TRBV12-3/TRBV12-4; length: 12; J: TRBJ2-1
CDR3: ASSPRETSTDTQY; V: TRBV9; length: 13; J: TRBJ2-3
CDR3: ASSPGWEDNQY; V: TRBV9; length: 11; J: TRBJ2-5
CDR3: ASSEEPATQY; V: TRBV2; length: 10; J: TRBJ2-3
CDR3: ASSSQGGRGETQY; V: TRBV9; length: 13; J: TRBJ2-5
CDR3: ASRDGNNSPLH; V: TRBV6-4; length: 11; J: TRBJ1-6
CDR3: ASSLFGRGHYQETQY; V: TRBV7-2; length: 15; J: TRBJ2-5
CDR3: ASSGQAGGLNTEAF; V: TRBV6-2/TRBV6-3; length: 14; J: TRBJ1-1
CDR3: ASSYDRIKSEAF; V: TRBV6-2/TRBV6-3; length: 12; J: TRBJ1-1
CDR3: SVAGNSNQPQH; V: TRBV29-1; length: 11; J: TRBJ1-5